This T cell receptor beta chain was captured in a study of Graves' ophthalmopathy and Graves' hyperthyroidism. This clonotype occurred many times. The antigen remains undetermined. Study results and limitations: A model built from 13 signatures distinguished ophthalmopathy from stable hyperthyroidism with approximately 88% sensitivity and 81.08% specificity.

The authors isolated PBMCs from 8.5 to 10 ml of fresh peripheral blood. The authors amplified TCR beta CDR3 regions, and they did so from RNA transcripts for repertoire sequencing. After a first-round RT-PCR with HTBI primers, a second-round multiplex PCR was run. TCRdb re-derived calls from the multiplex PCR reads in MiXCR, one entry per CDR3 protein. The sample yields around 340,000 distinct CDR3 sequences, 15% to 20% seen once. The CDR3 consists of 14 residues. The V gene's germline CDR1 is MNHNS and CDR2 SASEGT. J was trimmed by 3 bases and V by 6 bases; bases with no gene match: 0. Input material: peripheral blood. This rearrangement joins TRBV6-1 to TRBJ2-3; 13 bases fit TRBD2. The source of this sequence is an adult man with Graves' ophthalmopathy. The CDR3 DNA is TGTGCCAGCAGGGGACTAGCGGGGACAGATACGCAGTATTTT. Translated, it gives CASRGLAGTDTQYF.